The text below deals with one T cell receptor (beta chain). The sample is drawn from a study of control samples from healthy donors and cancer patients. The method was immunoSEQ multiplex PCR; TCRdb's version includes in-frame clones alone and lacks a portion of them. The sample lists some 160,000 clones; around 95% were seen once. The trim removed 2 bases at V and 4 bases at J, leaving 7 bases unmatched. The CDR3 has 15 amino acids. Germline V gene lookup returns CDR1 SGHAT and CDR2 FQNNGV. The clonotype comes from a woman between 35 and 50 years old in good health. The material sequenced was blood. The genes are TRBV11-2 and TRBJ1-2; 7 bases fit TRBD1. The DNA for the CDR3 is TGTGCCAGCAGCTTAACCCGGACAGGCCGCTATGGCTACACCTTC. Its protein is CASSLTRTGRYGYTF.